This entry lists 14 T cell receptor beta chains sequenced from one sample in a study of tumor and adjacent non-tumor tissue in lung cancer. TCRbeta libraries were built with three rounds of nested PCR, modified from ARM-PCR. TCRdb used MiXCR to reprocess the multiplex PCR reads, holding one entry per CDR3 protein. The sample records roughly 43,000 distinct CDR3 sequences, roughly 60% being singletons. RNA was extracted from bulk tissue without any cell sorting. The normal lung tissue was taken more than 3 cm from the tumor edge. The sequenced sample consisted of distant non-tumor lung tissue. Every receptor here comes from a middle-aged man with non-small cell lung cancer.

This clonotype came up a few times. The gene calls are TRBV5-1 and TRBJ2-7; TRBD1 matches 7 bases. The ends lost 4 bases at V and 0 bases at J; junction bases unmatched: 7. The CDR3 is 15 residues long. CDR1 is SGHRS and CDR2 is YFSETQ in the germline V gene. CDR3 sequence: CASSKKTGSSYEQYF. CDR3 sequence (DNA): TGCGCCAGCAGCAAAAAGACAGGGAGCTCCTACGAGCAGTACTTC.

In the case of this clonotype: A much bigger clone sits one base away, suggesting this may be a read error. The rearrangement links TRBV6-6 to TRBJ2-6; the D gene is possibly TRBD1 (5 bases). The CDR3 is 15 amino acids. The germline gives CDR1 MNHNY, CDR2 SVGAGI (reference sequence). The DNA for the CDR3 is TGTGCCAGCAGCCTTTATGTCTCTGGGGCCAGCGTCCTGACTTTC. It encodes CASSLYVSGASVLTF.

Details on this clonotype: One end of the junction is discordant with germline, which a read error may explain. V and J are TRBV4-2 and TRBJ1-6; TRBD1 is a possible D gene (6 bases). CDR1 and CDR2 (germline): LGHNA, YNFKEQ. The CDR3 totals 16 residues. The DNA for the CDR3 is TGTGCCAGTAGCCTCAGTCTGAGGGGGTCGAATCCACCCCTCCACTTT. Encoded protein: CASSLSLRGSNPPLHF.

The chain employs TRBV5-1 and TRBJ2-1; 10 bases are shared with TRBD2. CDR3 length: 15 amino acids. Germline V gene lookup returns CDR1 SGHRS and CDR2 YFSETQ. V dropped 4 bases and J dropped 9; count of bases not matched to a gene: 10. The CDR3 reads CASSPGLAIPGEQFF. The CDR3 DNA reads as TGCGCCAGCAGCCCGGGACTAGCGATTCCGGGTGAGCAGTTCTTC.

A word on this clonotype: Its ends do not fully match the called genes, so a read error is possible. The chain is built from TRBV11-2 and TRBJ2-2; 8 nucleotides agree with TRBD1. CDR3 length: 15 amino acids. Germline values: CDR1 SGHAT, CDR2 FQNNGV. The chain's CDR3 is CATSLRQGNTRELFF. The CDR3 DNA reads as TGTGCCACCAGCTTAAGACAGGGGAACACCCGGGAGCTGTTTTTT.

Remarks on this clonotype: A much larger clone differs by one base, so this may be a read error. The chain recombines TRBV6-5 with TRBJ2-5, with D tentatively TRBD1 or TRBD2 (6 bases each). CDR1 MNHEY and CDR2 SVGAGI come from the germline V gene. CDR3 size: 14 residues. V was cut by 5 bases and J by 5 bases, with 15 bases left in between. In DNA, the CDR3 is TGTGCCAGCAGTAGAGGGGGGACCGGGGAGACCCAGTACTTC. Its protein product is CASSRGGTGETQYF.

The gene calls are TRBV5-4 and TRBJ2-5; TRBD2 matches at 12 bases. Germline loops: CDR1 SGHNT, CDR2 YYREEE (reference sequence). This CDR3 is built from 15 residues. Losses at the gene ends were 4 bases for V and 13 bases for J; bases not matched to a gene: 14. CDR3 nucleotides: TGTGCCAGCAGCAAGACTAGCGGGAGAAAAGAGGCCCGGTACTTC. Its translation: CASSKTSGRKEARYF.

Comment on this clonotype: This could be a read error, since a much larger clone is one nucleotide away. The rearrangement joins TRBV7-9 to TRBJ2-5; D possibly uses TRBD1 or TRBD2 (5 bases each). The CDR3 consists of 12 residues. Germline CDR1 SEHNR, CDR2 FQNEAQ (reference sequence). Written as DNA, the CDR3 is TGTGCCAGCAGCTCAGAGTTTGGGACCAAGTACTTC. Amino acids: CASSSEFGTKYF.

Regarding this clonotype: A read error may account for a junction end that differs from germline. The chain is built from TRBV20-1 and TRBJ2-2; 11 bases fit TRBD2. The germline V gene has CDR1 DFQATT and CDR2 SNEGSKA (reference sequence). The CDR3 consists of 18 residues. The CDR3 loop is CSARAPTSGGLNTGKLFF. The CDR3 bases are TGCAGTGCTAGAGCCCCTACTAGCGGGGGCCTGAACACCGGGAAGCTGTTTTTT.

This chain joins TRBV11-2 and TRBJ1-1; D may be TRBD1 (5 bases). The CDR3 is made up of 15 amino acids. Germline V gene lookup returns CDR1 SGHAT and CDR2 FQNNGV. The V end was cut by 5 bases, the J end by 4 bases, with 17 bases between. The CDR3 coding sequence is TGTGCCAGCAGCCTGGCGTTGGGGGGGAGCACTGAAGCTTTCTTT. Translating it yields CASSLALGGSTEAFF.

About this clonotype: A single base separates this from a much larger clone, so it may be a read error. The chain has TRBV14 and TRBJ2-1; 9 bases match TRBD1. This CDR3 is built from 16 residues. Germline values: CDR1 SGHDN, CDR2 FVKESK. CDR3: CACSLDRGQIYNEQFF. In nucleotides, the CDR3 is TGTGCCTGCAGCCTGGACAGGGGCCAGATTTACAATGAGCAGTTCTTC.

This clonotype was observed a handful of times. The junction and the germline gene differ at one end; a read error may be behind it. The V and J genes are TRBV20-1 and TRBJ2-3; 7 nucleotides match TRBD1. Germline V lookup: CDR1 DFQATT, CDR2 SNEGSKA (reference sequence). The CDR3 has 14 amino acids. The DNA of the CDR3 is TGCAGTGCTAGAGCTGGGGACAGCACAGATACGCAGTGTTTT. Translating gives CSARAGDSTDTQCF.

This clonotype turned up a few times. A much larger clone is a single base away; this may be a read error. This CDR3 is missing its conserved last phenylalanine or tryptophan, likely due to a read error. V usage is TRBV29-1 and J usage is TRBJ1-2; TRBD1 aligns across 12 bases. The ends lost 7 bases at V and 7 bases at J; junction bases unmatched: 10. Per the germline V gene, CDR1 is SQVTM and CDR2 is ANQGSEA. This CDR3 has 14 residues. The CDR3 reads CSAKTGQGASGYTS. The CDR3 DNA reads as TGCAGCGCCAAAACGGGACAGGGGGCGAGTGGCTACACCTCC.

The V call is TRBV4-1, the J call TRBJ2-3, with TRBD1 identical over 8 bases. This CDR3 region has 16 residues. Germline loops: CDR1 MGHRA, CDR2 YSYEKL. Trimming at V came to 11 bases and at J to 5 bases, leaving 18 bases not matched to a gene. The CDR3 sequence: CAWSPQDRGRGDTQYF. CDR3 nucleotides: TGCGCCTGGAGCCCCCAAGACAGGGGCCGGGGAGATACGCAGTATTTT.